This TCR beta chain was identified in a study of response to subunit inactivated influenza vaccine. This CDR3 spans 16 amino acids. Germline CDR1 is MNHEY and CDR2 is SMNVEV (reference sequence). After removal of 3 bases from V and 6 bases from J, the junction contained 10 bases not matched to a gene. A few counts support this clonotype. Its antigen is not identified. TCRdb processed the RT-PCR reads anew with MiXCR; each CDR3 protein has one entry. The table shows about 700,000 distinct CDR3 sequences, with 11% to 15% occurring only once. Notes on the study in general: Only a handful of new T cells, the authors suggested, are recruited with each seasonal influenza vaccination.

This receptor was taken from a middle-aged man who received an inactivated influenza vaccine. The source material was PBMCs from blood, sampled approximately 15 days before vaccination. The V call is TRBV27, the J call TRBJ1-2, with 10 bases aligning to TRBD1. The CDR3 sequence: CASSFLNPGQGNGYTF. In DNA, the CDR3 is TGTGCCAGCAGTTTTTTGAATCCGGGACAGGGGAATGGCTACACCTTC.